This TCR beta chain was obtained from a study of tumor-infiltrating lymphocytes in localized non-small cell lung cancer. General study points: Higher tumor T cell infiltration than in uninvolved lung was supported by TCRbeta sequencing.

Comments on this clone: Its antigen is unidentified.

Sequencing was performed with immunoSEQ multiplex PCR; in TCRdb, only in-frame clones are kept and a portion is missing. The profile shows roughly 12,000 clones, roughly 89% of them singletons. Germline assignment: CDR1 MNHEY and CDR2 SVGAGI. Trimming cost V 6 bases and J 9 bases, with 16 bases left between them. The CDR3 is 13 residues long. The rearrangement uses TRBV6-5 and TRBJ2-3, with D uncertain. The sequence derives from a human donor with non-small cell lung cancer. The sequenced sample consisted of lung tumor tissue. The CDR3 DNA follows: TGTGCCAGCAGGCAAATGGGTACCCTAACGCAGTATTTT. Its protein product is CASRQMGTLTQYF.